Shown below are 9 T cell receptor beta chains from a single sample sequenced in a study of blood T cell repertoires in COVID-19. Clones were sequenced by immunoSEQ multiplex PCR, and TCRdb holds only the in-frame ones, with some missing. The table lists over 150,000 clones, about 87% of them singletons. Sequenced material: peripheral blood. The source of these receptors is a woman between 55 and 75 years old who had recovered from COVID-19.

The chain carries TRBV5-1 and TRBJ1-3, with D perhaps matching TRBD1 (6 bases). Trimming cost V 4 bases and J 1 base, with 18 bases left between them. CDR1 and CDR2 from the germline V gene are SGHRS and YFSETQ. This CDR3 region has 17 residues. CDR3 nucleotides: TGCGCCAGCAGCCGTTTCGTTGTAGGGGGTTCTGGAAACACCATATATTTT. It codes for CASSRFVVGGSGNTIYF. Complete variable domain (other parts from reference TRBV5-1 and TRBJ1-3): KAGVTQTPRYLIKTRGQQVTLSCSPISGHRSVSWYQQTPGQGLQFLFEYFSETQRNKGNFPGRFSGRQFSNSRSEMNVSTLELGDSALYLCASSRFVVGGSGNTIYFGEGSWLTVV.

V is TRBV7-8 and J is TRBJ1-6, with 10 bases fitting TRBD1. J lost 11 bases, V lost 5 bases, and 6 bases had no gene match. Germline lookup yields CDR1 SGHVS and CDR2 FQNEAQ. CDR3 size: 14 residues. The CDR3 bases are TGTGCCAGCAGCACCCGGGGGACAGGGGCACCCCTCCACTTT. Translating it yields CASSTRGTGAPLHF.

This clone showed up just once. The chain joins TRBV3-1 (or the pseudogene TRBV3-2) to TRBJ1-6; D might be TRBD1 (5 bases). CDR1 and CDR2 from the germline V gene are LGHDT and YNNKEL (reference sequence). Trimming pared 4 bases from V and 9 bases from J, leaving 16 bases between. The CDR3 is 15 residues long. The CDR3 here is CASSLSRQGGSPLHF. Here the CDR3 DNA reads TGTGCCAGCAGCCTCTCGCGGCAGGGCGGTTCACCCCTCCACTTT.

The chain recombines TRBV4-2 with TRBJ2-6; 7 bases are shared with TRBD1. J lost 2 bases, V lost 0 bases, and 1 base had no gene match. The germline CDR1 and CDR2 sequences are LGHNA and YNFKEQ. The CDR3 runs 16 residues. The DNA for the CDR3 is TGTGCCAGCAGCCAAGAGGGGACAGCTGGGGCCAACGTCCTGACTTTC. Protein product: CASSQEGTAGANVLTF.

The genes are TRBV5-4 and TRBJ2-3; possibly TRBD2 for D (5 bases). The germline V gene encodes CDR1 SGHNT and CDR2 YYREEE (reference sequence). The length of the CDR3 is 16 residues. The V gene lost 4 bases and the J gene lost 0 bases, with 15 bases spanning the gap. The CDR3 sequence is CASSRQSGTSTDTQYF. CDR3 DNA sequence: TGTGCCAGCAGCCGTCAAAGCGGAACTAGCACAGATACGCAGTATTTT.

The J gene is TRBJ1-5, the V gene TRBV6-5; D gene ambiguous. Germline CDR1 is MNHEY and CDR2 is SVGAGI. V lost 5 bases and J 4 bases, leaving 3 bases between the germline ends. The CDR3 covers 11 residues. In nucleotides, the CDR3 is TGTGCCAGCAGTCATAATCAGCCCCAGCATTTT. Translation: CASSHNQPQHF.

The chain is built from TRBV3-1 (or the pseudogene TRBV3-2) and TRBJ1-1; weak D call: TRBD1 (6 bases). Germline loops: CDR1 LGHDT, CDR2 YNNKEL (reference sequence). The CDR3 loop spans 13 amino acids. The V and J ends lost 5 bases and 12 bases respectively, with 19 bases between them. CDR3 amino acids: CASSVRGSGRSFF. CDR3 bases: TGTGCCAGCAGCGTCAGGGGCTCCGGAAGGTCTTTCTTT.

The V call is TRBV21-1, the J call TRBJ1-4; the D call in the table, TRBD1, was not verified against the DNA. TRBV21-1 represents a pseudogene. The CDR3 has 15 amino acids. The CDR3 is CASSNPGQTNEKLFF. The DNA for the CDR3 is TGTGCCAGCAGCAACCCGGGACAGACAAATGAAAAACTGTTTTTT.

This CDR3 reads CASSGTSGGPIPYNEQFF. The CDR3 region has the DNA TGTGCCAGCAGCGGGACTAGCGGGGGGCCCATCCCCTACAATGAGCAGTTCTTC. The chain has TRBV3-1 (or the pseudogene TRBV3-2) and TRBJ2-1; 15 bases are shared with TRBD2. The trim removed 5 bases at V and 2 bases at J, leaving 7 bases unmatched. The germline V gene encodes CDR1 LGHDT and CDR2 YNNKEL (reference sequence). CDR3 length: 18 residues.